Below, 25 T cell receptor beta chains from the same sample are listed, as sequenced in a study of response to subunit inactivated influenza vaccine (dated by TCRdb to 2016 to 2019). Libraries were prepared through RT-PCR. The run used an Illumina HiSeq 2500. The raw public reads went through TCRdb reprocessing: fastp at Q25, MiXCR clone calling, in-frame beta chains kept. For every CDR3 protein sequence, its rows merge into one entry that carries the most common genes and DNA. This sample comprises 300,000 to 350,000 distinct CDR3 sequences, 20% to 25% of them detected only once. The leading ten clones occupy 9% to 12% of the sample. The sample here was PBMCs from blood, taken about 19 months after vaccination. These receptors all stem from a man aged 45 to 70 who received an inactivated influenza vaccine. Donor details come from another sample of the same person, matched by shared clones.

The chain employs TRBV27 and TRBJ2-5; the match to TRBD1 covers 9 bases. The CDR3 is 14 residues long. Germline V CDR1 and CDR2: MNHEY, SMNVEV (reference sequence). Trimming removed 2 bases from V and 4 bases from J; junction bases left unmatched: 2. CDR3 residues: CASSLQDRGETQYF. CDR3 coding DNA: TGTGCCAGCAGTTTACAGGACAGGGGAGAGACCCAGTACTTC.

At least ten counts were recorded for this clonotype. The chain links TRBV20-1 to TRBJ1-3; 7 bases are shared with TRBD1. Germline loops: CDR1 DFQATT, CDR2 SNEGSKA (reference sequence). The CDR3 runs 13 residues. The CDR3 protein is CSLSGGSGNTIYF. In nucleotides, the CDR3 is TGCAGCCTTTCAGGGGGCTCTGGAAACACCATATATTTT.

This clonotype was counted only a few times. J is TRBJ1-4 and V is TRBV12-3 or TRBV12-4, with D hard to call. The CDR3 totals 11 residues. V gave up 6 bases and J gave up 7 bases, with 6 bases separating them. This CDR3 reads CASRNTEKLFF. The CDR3 DNA reads TGTGCCAGCAGGAATACTGAAAAACTGTTTTTT.

The chain recombines TRBV20-1 with TRBJ1-1, with D perhaps matching TRBD1 (6 bases). Germline V gene lookup returns CDR1 DFQATT and CDR2 SNEGSKA (reference sequence). V was clipped by 6 bases and J by 0 bases, with 14 bases between them. The CDR3 covers 14 residues. In DNA, the CDR3 is TGCAGTGCGGCCCCGGGGGCTCTGAACACTGAAGCTTTCTTT. Residues: CSAAPGALNTEAFF.

The chain joins TRBV27 to TRBJ2-1; D may correspond to TRBD1 or TRBD2 (6 bases each). The germline V gene has CDR1 MNHEY and CDR2 SMNVEV (reference sequence). The CDR3 runs to 14 residues. The V end was cut by 1 base, the J end by 8 bases, with 12 bases between. This CDR3 is CASSLWGALDEQFF. In DNA, the CDR3 is TGTGCCAGCAGTTTATGGGGGGCCTTGGATGAGCAGTTCTTC.

This clonotype was seen many times. The genes are TRBV5-6 and TRBJ1-2, with 7 nucleotides matching TRBD1. Germline V gives CDR1 SGHDT, CDR2 YYEEEE. The ends lost 6 bases at V and 2 bases at J; junction bases unmatched: 4. The CDR3 has 13 residues. For the CDR3, the DNA is TGTGCCAGCACCAAGGACAGGAACTATGGCTACACCTTC. Its translation is CASTKDRNYGYTF.

The chain couples TRBV5-1 to TRBJ2-2; 9 positions match TRBD2. This CDR3 contains 15 residues. Per germline, CDR1 SGHRS and CDR2 YFSETQ. The ends lost 6 bases at V and 2 bases at J; junction bases unmatched: 5. The CDR3 is CASKTTSGNTGELFF. Here the CDR3 DNA reads TGCGCCAGCAAGACGACTAGCGGAAACACCGGGGAGCTGTTTTTT.

This chain connects TRBV4-1 to TRBJ1-4; the D is unclear. From germline, CDR1 is MGHRA and CDR2 YSYEKL. V was trimmed by 4 bases and J by 11 bases, leaving 14 bases between them. This CDR3 contains 13 residues. The CDR3 DNA is TGCGCCAGCAGCCCCTGGGGAGGTGTGAAACTGTTTTTT. This encodes CASSPWGGVKLFF.

V is TRBV5-5 and J is TRBJ1-1; D is possibly TRBD1 (6 bases). Germline V gene sequence: CDR1 SGHKS, CDR2 YYEKEE (reference sequence). V was shortened by 4 bases and J by 1 base, with 11 bases between the two germline ends. This CDR3 has 14 amino acids. The CDR3 DNA sequence: TGTGCCAGCAGCAGACAGGTTGCGAACACTGAAGCTTTCTTT. The encoded protein is CASSRQVANTEAFF.

This clonotype showed up just a few times. This rearrangement joins TRBV6-1 to TRBJ2-1, with 8 bases aligning to TRBD2. The CDR3 spans 16 residues. V lost 6 bases and J lost 4; bases outside the gene matches: 11. CDR1 is MNHNS and CDR2 is SASEGT in the germline V gene. CDR3 DNA: TGTGCCAGCAGAACAACTCCGGGACTAGGGTACAATGAGCAGTTCTTC. Residues: CASRTTPGLGYNEQFF.

This clonotype was found a few times. This rearrangement joins TRBV6-2 or TRBV6-3 to TRBJ1-2, with D hard to call. Germline V gene data show CDR1 as MNHEY and CDR2 as SVGEGT. V was pared by 2 bases and J by 8 bases, with 12 bases between. The CDR3 totals 13 residues. The CDR3 DNA sequence: TGTGCCAGCAGTTACCCCACGGTTGGAGGCTACACCTTC. Translating gives CASSYPTVGGYTF.

This clonotype was detected ten times or more. The chain joins TRBV5-1 to TRBJ1-2; 7 nucleotides agree with TRBD1. This CDR3 is 15 amino acids long. Germline CDR1 and CDR2: SGHRS and YFSETQ. Losses at the gene ends were 4 bases for V and 6 bases for J; bases not matched to a gene: 12. CDR3 sequence: CASSPYAGGDNGYTF. CDR3 bases: TGCGCCAGCAGCCCCTACGCAGGGGGGGATAATGGCTACACCTTC.

This clonotype has a handful of counts. This chain links TRBV5-5 with TRBJ2-3, with TRBD2 matching 9 bases. CDR1 and CDR2 (germline): SGHKS, YYEKEE (reference sequence). Trimming cost V 3 bases and J 8 bases; bases outside gene matches: 1. The CDR3 is 12 amino acids. The CDR3 sequence is CASSSTSGTQYF. The CDR3 coding sequence is TGTGCCAGCAGCTCGACTAGCGGTACGCAGTATTTT.

This clonotype was observed a few times. The chain is built from TRBV6-2 or TRBV6-3 and TRBJ2-1, with a weak D call TRBD1 (6 bases). Germline values: CDR1 MNHEY, CDR2 SVGEGT. There are 14 residues in the CDR3. The V and J ends lost 4 bases and 4 bases respectively, with 11 bases between them. The CDR3 nucleotides are TGTGCCAGCAGTTCATCGACAGGTTACAATGAGCAGTTCTTC. Protein product: CASSSSTGYNEQFF.

The table lists this clonotype with a few counts. The chain carries TRBV29-1 and TRBJ2-3; D gene ambiguous. The germline CDR1 and CDR2 sequences are SQVTM and ANQGSEA. CDR3 length: 13 residues. Trimming shortened V by 3 bases and J by 10 bases, and 17 bases separated the two germline ends. The CDR3 loop is CSVEVHMGNAQYF. In DNA form, the CDR3 reads TGCAGCGTTGAGGTCCACATGGGGAATGCGCAGTATTTT.

The rearrangement links TRBV18 to TRBJ2-7; D is uncertain. In germline, CDR1 is KGHSH, CDR2 LQKENI. The CDR3 sequence is 13 residues long. V gave up 6 bases and J gave up 0 bases, with 9 bases separating them. CDR3: CASSPASSYEQYF. CDR3 bases: TGTGCCAGCTCCCCAGCGAGCTCCTACGAGCAGTACTTC.

This clonotype appeared a few times. The V and J genes are TRBV6-1 and TRBJ1-1; 12 bases agree with TRBD1. This CDR3 contains 16 residues. V shed 6 bases and J 3 bases; nucleotides not matched to a gene: 8. Germline loops: CDR1 MNHNS, CDR2 SASEGT. The CDR3: CASRGQGALLDTEAFF. The CDR3 DNA follows: TGTGCCAGCAGGGGACAGGGGGCTCTTCTGGACACTGAAGCTTTCTTT.

In this sample, this clonotype turned up a few times. The chain recombines TRBV7-2 with TRBJ2-1; perhaps TRBD1 as D (5 bases). The germline V gene has CDR1 SGHTA and CDR2 FQGNSA. CDR3 length equals 13 residues. Trimming left V 2 bases short and J 8 bases short, with 10 bases between. The CDR3 reads CASSLYRNDEQFF. In DNA, the CDR3 is TGTGCCAGCAGCTTATACAGGAACGATGAGCAGTTCTTC.

This chain links TRBV7-3 with TRBJ1-1; 11 positions agree with TRBD1. Trimming took 5 bases from V and 1 from J; bases not matched to a gene: 18. Germline V gives CDR1 SGHTA, CDR2 FQGTGA. This CDR3 spans 20 amino acids. The CDR3 is CASSPQTPGQGGGGNTEAFF. The CDR3 region has the DNA TGTGCCAGCAGCCCGCAGACCCCGGGACAGGGGGGTGGAGGGAACACTGAAGCTTTCTTT.

V is TRBV27 and J is TRBJ1-4; D is perhaps TRBD1 (5 bases). The CDR3 has 14 amino acids. The V end was cut by 3 bases, the J end by 6 bases, with 11 bases between. The germline V gene has CDR1 MNHEY and CDR2 SMNVEV (reference sequence). In DNA form, the CDR3 reads TGTGCCAGCAGTTTTCGGGGGTTAGATGAAAAACTGTTTTTT. This codes for CASSFRGLDEKLFF.

The chain carries TRBV7-8 and TRBJ2-5; 10 bases map to TRBD2. The V gene end was trimmed by 5 bases and the J gene end by 4 bases; junction bases not matched to a gene: 10. The CDR3 is made up of 16 amino acids. Germline values: CDR1 SGHVS, CDR2 FQNEAQ. The CDR3 sequence: CASSPGFLAGAETQYF. The CDR3 DNA reads as TGTGCCAGCAGCCCCGGTTTTCTAGCGGGAGCAGAGACCCAGTACTTC.

V gene TRBV19 combines with J gene TRBJ2-1, with 8 bases matching TRBD1. J was trimmed by 9 bases and V by 1 base; bases with no gene match: 8. This CDR3 spans 15 amino acids. Germline CDR1 LNHDA, CDR2 SQIVND (reference sequence). CDR3 in amino acids: CASSIGYRGSSEQFF. The CDR3 coding sequence is TGTGCCAGTAGTATAGGTTACAGGGGGTCAAGTGAGCAGTTCTTC.

This rearrangement joins TRBV7-9 to TRBJ1-4, with 10 nucleotides matching TRBD1. J gave up 6 bases and V 5 bases, and 12 bases lay outside the gene matches. Germline CDR1 SEHNR, CDR2 FQNEAQ (reference sequence). This CDR3 is 17 amino acids long. CDR3 loop: CASSQNRAGTGDEKLFF. CDR3 coding DNA: TGTGCCAGCAGCCAAAACCGTGCCGGGACAGGGGATGAAAAACTGTTTTTT. The full variable domain, its missing parts supplied by reference TRBV7-9 and TRBJ1-4, is DTGVSQNPRHKITKRGQNVTFRCDPISEHNRLYWYRQTLGQGPEFLTYFQNEAQLEKSRLLSDRFSAERPKGSFSTLEIQRTEQGDSAMYLCASSQNRAGTGDEKLFFGSGTQLSVL.

CDR3: CASRPTKGPRTGYTF. The CDR3 DNA sequence: TGTGCCAGCAGGCCAACTAAGGGACCGCGGACGGGCTACACCTTC. This chain uses TRBV6-2 or TRBV6-3 with TRBJ1-2, with D perhaps matching TRBD1 (5 bases). Trimming shortened V by 6 bases and J by 8 bases, and 22 bases separated the two germline ends. CDR1 MNHEY and CDR2 SVGEGT come from the germline V gene. This CDR3 is 15 amino acids long.

This clonotype has more than one count but fewer than ten. The genes are TRBV20-1 and TRBJ2-3, with 12 bases fitting TRBD2. With 1 base clipped from V and 6 bases from J, the junction kept 5 bases outside the gene matches. This CDR3 is 15 amino acids long. CDR1 and CDR2 (germline): DFQATT, SNEGSKA (reference sequence). The CDR3 reads CSARGLAGGPDTQYF. As DNA, the CDR3 is TGCAGTGCTAGAGGCCTAGCGGGGGGGCCGGATACGCAGTATTTT.